In this sample, the clone carrying this T cell receptor beta chain turned up a few times. One end of the junction is discordant with germline, which a read error may explain. The use of a sample-barcoded 5' primer and a J-beta primer mix characterized a second PCR of roughly 7 to 12 cycles. TCRdb reprocessed the 5' RACE reads with MiXCR, giving one entry per CDR3 protein. Among roughly 1,000,000 distinct CDR3 sequences listed, around 25% were seen once. There are 15 residues in the CDR3. CDR1 and CDR2 (germline): MNHEY, SVGEGT. This specimen comes from a study of blood T cells in healthy people across ages. The sample also formed part of further work on T cells of mothers and their children. That source notes: Researchers report slightly higher, though non-significant, overlap in related mother-child pairs than in unrelated pairs.

The specimen was blood. This rearrangement joins TRBV6-2 or TRBV6-3 to TRBJ2-5; TRBD2 matches 9 bases. The clonotype comes from a girl aged 2-10 years in good health. As DNA, the CDR3 is TGTACCAGCAGTTACCTAGCGGGGATGGGGGAGACCCAGTACTTC. Translated: CTSSYLAGMGETQYF.